These T cell receptor beta chains were read from a single sample in a study of CD8 T cells in Susac syndrome. TCRdb recomputed calls from the immunoSEQ multiplex PCR reads with MiXCR, one row per CDR3 protein. The repertoire holds under 200,000 distinct CDR3 sequences, 95% seen once, with around 0.16% in the top ten. Sequencing used CD8+ T cells from PBMCs. The receptors originated from a human donor with multiple sclerosis. Each CDR3 is given without its conserved first and last residue. The order of the fields is CDR3 protein, V gene.

CDR3aa: ATSRDRGPNQPQH
v_gene: TRBV15

CDR3aa: SVEGGQEETQY
v_gene: TRBV29-1

CDR3aa: SATGTEKETQY
v_gene: TRBV20-1

CDR3aa: ASSGGSIGSEQY
v_gene: TRBV9

CDR3aa: ASSSSSRRWQETQY
v_gene: TRBV6-5

CDR3aa: SASGLAGKSSYEQY
v_gene: TRBV20-1

CDR3aa: ATAPRQRNTEAF
v_gene: TRBV19

CDR3aa: STPAQGDYGYT
v_gene: TRBV29-1

CDR3aa: ASSFNSGINQPQH
v_gene: TRBV5-1

CDR3aa: ASRGPLAVYNEQF
v_gene: TRBV7-9

CDR3aa: ASSAGLAYNEQF
v_gene: TRBV7-9

CDR3aa: ASSQDPPTGYSYEQY
v_gene: TRBV3-1

CDR3aa: SVEETNYNEQF
v_gene: TRBV29-1

CDR3aa: AIGSGAAIEETQY
v_gene: TRBV10-3

CDR3aa: ASSPGWSGELF
v_gene: TRBV28

CDR3aa: ASSEIPSIYGYT
v_gene: TRBV2

CDR3aa: ASSLTSGNSHEQY
v_gene: TRBV7-9

CDR3aa: SGVIGNTIY
v_gene: TRBV29-1

CDR3aa: ASSLSGWGFDGYT
v_gene: TRBV27

CDR3aa: ASSPLDRETTEAF
v_gene: TRBV6-5

CDR3aa: AGQTPPYNEQF
v_gene: TRBV10-3

CDR3aa: ASSLAGSEQY
v_gene: TRBV5-1

CDR3aa: ASNPTAYEQY
v_gene: TRBV2

CDR3aa: ASSSRGEGWSQY
v_gene: TRBV6-5

CDR3aa: ASSQDWGTNAYEQY
v_gene: TRBV4-1

CDR3aa: ASSQDGMVSYNEQF
v_gene: TRBV3-1

CDR3aa: ASSQDGETDTQY
v_gene: TRBV3-1